These T cell receptor beta chains were read from a single sample in a study of blood T cell repertoires in COVID-19. Measured with immunoSEQ multiplex PCR; TCRdb has only the in-frame clones, and not every one. Of roughly 230,000 clones in the sample, around 90% were seen once. Specimen: peripheral blood. All receptors derive from a woman aged 55-69 years with COVID-19, enrolled during active disease. CDR3s include the opening cysteine and the closing phenylalanine or tryptophan.

TRBJ1-2,TRBV19,CASSIDPGRLDGYTF
TRBJ2-5,TRBV5-1,CASSTDRYPLETQYF
TRBJ1-6,TRBV10-3,CAISRITGPNSPLHF
TRBJ2-2,TRBV5-1,CASRGTAANTGELFF
TRBJ1-1,TRBV4-2,CASSQDPAAFAGPTEAFF
TRBJ2-1,TRBV7-3,CASSKTSGGANEQFF
TRBJ1-1,TRBV12-3/TRBV12-4,CASSPRTEAFF
TRBJ2-3,TRBV6-4,CASSELASGGADTQYF
TRBJ2-6,TRBV7-3,CASSLGGSFSGANVLTF
TRBJ2-2,TRBV7-6,CASSSGQTANTGELFF
TRBJ2-5,TRBV5-6,CASSAPTGETQYF
TRBJ2-7,TRBV6-6,CASRVSYEQYF
TRBJ1-1,TRBV6-5,CASSPPDSNTEAFF
TRBJ1-1,TRBV15,CATSRPGQVRYNTEAFF
TRBJ1-1,TRBV3-1/TRBV3-2,CASSFQGDTEAFF
TRBJ1-1,TRBV20-1,CSAPDSLGF
TRBJ2-3,TRBV6-5,CASSYRGPTDTQYF
TRBJ1-3,TRBV10-2,CASRTGGGDTIYF
TRBJ1-5,TRBV23-1,CASSQKAGTGGNQPQHF
TRBJ2-3,TRBV27,CASSFRLAGLNTQYF
TRBJ1-5,TRBV2,CASRQANQPQHF
TRBJ2-1,TRBV10-3,CAIGGVTSGSYNEQFF
TRBJ1-1,TRBV19,CASSIGENTEAFF
TRBJ1-4,TRBV19,CASSPGRSNEKLFF
TRBJ1-3,TRBV6-6,CASSYEWSSGNTIYF
TRBJ1-3,TRBV19,CASLPPTGPDGNTIYF
TRBJ2-7,TRBV6-2/TRBV6-3,CASSLTGTGKDEQYF
TRBJ2-1,TRBV5-6,CASSWARNEQFF
TRBJ1-2,TRBV12-2,CASRSHRTGPGYTF
TRBJ1-4,TRBV19,CASSILGQLSTTNEKLFF
TRBJ2-7,TRBV5-6,CASSFGTVSYEQYF
TRBJ1-3,TRBV10-3,CAIGSGDLSGNTIYF
TRBJ2-7,TRBV6-5,CASSPSGYEQYF
TRBJ2-7,TRBV10-3,CAIRGAGVEQYF
TRBJ1-1,TRBV2,CASSQQVMNTEAFF
TRBJ1-5,TRBV12-3/TRBV12-4,CASTRDSLGPQHF
TRBJ2-3,TRBV20-1,CSASFGLVTDTQYF
TRBJ1-1,TRBV3-1/TRBV3-2,CASSRQIMNTEAFF
TRBJ1-6,TRBV3-1/TRBV3-2,CASSPGQILSPLHF
TRBJ1-5,TRBV4-3,CASSQDWRQRNQPQHF
TRBJ1-2,TRBV6-5,CASSRPGVGVLGYTF
TRBJ2-7,TRBV2,CATPGEALGEQYF
TRBJ2-1,TRBV7-3,CASSYGLTNEQFF
TRBJ1-1,TRBV19,CASSIVKNTEAFF
TRBJ1-1,TRBV3-1/TRBV3-2,CASSQVSGATEAFF
TRBJ1-6,TRBV10-3,CAIRLSGLDGSPLHF
TRBJ2-2,TRBV9,CASSVEVGWRDTGELFF
TRBJ2-3,TRBV7-3,CASSYSSGTISDTQYF